This record covers a single T cell receptor beta chain. Its antigen remains undetermined. No base qualities exist here, and no much larger clone lies one base off it. These data belong to a study of blood T cell repertoires in COVID-19 (dated by TCRdb to 2018 to 2021). For the study in its entirety: Samples from collaborators originated in the United States, Italy and Spain and spanned both the acute and convalescent phases of COVID-19. The repertoires were released in a freely available public database meant as a resource for research on the immune response to SARS-CoV-2. The samples were drawn from two sources: the first 160 participants of the ongoing ImmuneRACE study, and 950 to 1,500 subjects contributed by 6 global collaborators. The material from the prospective study consisted of cDNA or gDNA derived from T cells, B-cell-depleted T cells, or PBMCs. Where available, HLA class I and class II types were taken from metadata supplied by the sample provider and were not determined by assay-based typing. Subjects who had been exposed to COVID-19, were actively infected with it, or had recovered from it provided the deeply sampled blood TCRbeta repertoires that made up the dataset. A de-identified subject ID, COVID-19 status, age in years and sex were almost always included in the sample metadata. Points the paper makes about the study in general: The amount of clinical and demographic metadata varied by source and participant and was provided uncurated.

The CDR3 runs 12 amino acids, cysteine and phenylalanine included. The sequence is cut down to CDR3 DNA, 36 bases in frame from base 1. The germline V gene specifies SNHLY as CDR1 and FYNNEI as CDR2. V is clipped by 6 bases and J by 7 bases, and the sequence between their germline boundaries is 11 bases long. Collaborating institutions collected whole blood in K2EDTA tubes following their own protocols. Collaborator samples were shipped for TCRbeta analysis as frozen whole blood, isolated PBMCs, or DNA extracted from either sample type. The immunoSEQ Assay, a bias-controlled multiplex PCR, was used to amplify TCRbeta CDR3 regions from genomic DNA. Under the source paper's analysis protocol: The number of nucleated cells in each sample was estimated by amplification of reference gene primers within the assay. To quantify the absolute abundance of each unique TCRbeta CDR3 rearrangement, sequence reads were collapsed and filtered. Productive Simpson clonality was computed per sample as the square root of Simpson's diversity index over productive rearrangements. Here the immuneACCESS table is served through TCRdb, limited to in-frame sequences with V and J called. Missing clones are a known gap in these copies; in checked studies unresolved V genes cover under half, and the rest lacks a known reason. That table supplies the V and J calls and clone size; D and trimming were determined from the DNA. The sample table holds 71,000 or so clones, of which 70% to 90% were seen once. The ten most abundant clones make up around a sixth of the sample.

The sample comprised peripheral blood. The sequence links TRBV2 to TRBJ2-3; the D gene assignment is ambiguous. This TCR derives from a man aged 80 or over in a cohort sampled during active COVID-19. In nucleotides, the sequence is TGTGCCAGCAGGGCAGAATTTTATACGCAGTATTTT. It translates as CASRAEFYTQYF.